This T cell receptor (beta chain) is drawn from a study of T cell repertoires in cytomegalovirus infection. The overall study: Through public TCR beta signatures, both CMV infection and matching HLA type were indicated. Study-wide results and caveats: Dominating the ex vivo response were TCR beta clonotypes that were CMV-specific and HLA-C-restricted.

For this clonotype: No antigen is known for it.

TCRdb re-called the reads with MiXCR, one entry per CDR3 protein. The sample carries about 310,000 distinct CDR3 sequences, more than 20% recorded once. V was cut by 2 bases and J by 1 base, with 5 bases left in between. The CDR3 length is 13 residues. Germline CDR1 and CDR2: SGHAT and FQNNGV. The clonotype comes from a human donor in good health (CMV status not recorded). Some clones in this sample may be carry-over from other donors' samples. V gene TRBV11-2 combines with J gene TRBJ1-1; D gene uncertain. The sequences come from cultured PBMCs, collected from culture after CMV antigen stimulation. The CDR3 loop reads CASSLKPNTEAFF. The DNA for the CDR3 is TGTGCCAGCAGCTTAAAGCCGAACACTGAAGCTTTCTTT.